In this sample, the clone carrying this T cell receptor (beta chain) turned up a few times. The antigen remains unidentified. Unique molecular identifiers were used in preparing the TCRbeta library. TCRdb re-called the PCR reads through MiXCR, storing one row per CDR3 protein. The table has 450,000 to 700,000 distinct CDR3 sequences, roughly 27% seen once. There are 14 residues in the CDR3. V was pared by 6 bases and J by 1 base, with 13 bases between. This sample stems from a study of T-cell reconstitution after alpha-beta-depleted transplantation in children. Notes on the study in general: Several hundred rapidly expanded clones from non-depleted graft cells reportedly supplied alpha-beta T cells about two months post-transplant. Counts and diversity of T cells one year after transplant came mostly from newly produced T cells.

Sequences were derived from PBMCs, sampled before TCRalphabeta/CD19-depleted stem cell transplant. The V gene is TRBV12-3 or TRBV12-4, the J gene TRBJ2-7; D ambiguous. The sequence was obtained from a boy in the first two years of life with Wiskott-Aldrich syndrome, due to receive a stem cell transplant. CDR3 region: CASSPRAYSYEQYF. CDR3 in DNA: TGTGCCAGCAGCCCCCGGGCTTATTCCTACGAGCAGTACTTC.